The source of this T cell receptor beta chain is a study of read filtering for tumor transcriptome and immune sequencing. Study-wide context: Among patients, some 17 were male and some 15 female, aged 47 to 80 (mean approximately 60). Transcriptome libraries were built from DNase-treated RNA. Findings and limits, study-wide: This fraction held mixed bone marrow immune cells after CD138-negative sorting. IR-seq captured clonotypes deeper and more reliably than RNA-seq.

Trimming shortened V by 4 bases and J by 12 bases, and 24 bases separated the two germline ends. The CDR3 is 15 residues long. CDR1 MDHEN and CDR2 SYDVKM come from the germline V gene. Many counts were recorded for this clonotype. The antigen is unknown. The library was built from roughly 400 ng RNA with molecular barcoded adaptors for alpha/delta and beta/gamma chains. TCRdb re-derived calls from the reads in MiXCR, one entry per CDR3 protein. Among roughly 69,000 distinct CDR3 sequences listed, about 14% were seen once. Sequencing was performed on a population of CD138-negative cells sorted from bone marrow. The sequence was collected from a donor aged 40 or older with multiple myeloma. The V and J genes are TRBV28 and TRBJ1-1; D gene unclear. This CDR3 reads CASSSLLEDGRLTFF. CDR3 coding DNA: TGTGCCAGCAGTTCACTTCTCGAGGATGGGAGGTTGACTTTCTTT.